The rows below give T cell receptor beta chains drawn from one sample of a study of blood T cell repertoires in COVID-19. Profiled with immunoSEQ multiplex PCR; TCRdb holds only in-frame clones, not every one. Among some 220,000 clones, roughly four fifths were seen once, and the ten largest hold approximately 1.2%. Sequenced: PBMCs or T cells enriched from blood (not recorded which). All receptors derive from a woman aged 35 to 49 with acute COVID-19. Each CDR3 is given with its conserved first and last residue. The D gene is left open where the match is weak. Expanded clones get a size class; other rows say once, few or many, or leave the size out.

>NA|15|NA|TRBV19
CATLVYGGSNQPQHF
>NA|14|NA|TRBV18
CASSPSGASTEAFF
>TRBD1|14|NA|TRBV6-1
CASSEFGTGEKLFF
>NA|14|NA|TRBV18
CASSPQAGRETQYF
>TRBD1|15|NA|TRBV7-2
CASSLSTGSWEKLFF
>TRBD1|15|NA|TRBV4-2
CASSQRQGTQETQYF
>NA|16|NA|TRBV30
CAWREFLAGTNEKLFF
>NA|11|NA|TRBV29-1
CSVEIGYGYTF
>NA|11|NA|TRBV19
CASNSDTEAFF
>NA|14|NA|TRBV24-1
CATSQGSSNQPQHF
>TRBD2|15|NA|TRBV7-7
CASSLRTSGRLKQYF
>NA|13|NA|TRBV10-2
CASREGEFNEQFF
>TRBD1|15|NA|TRBV19
CASRLGQGAPNEQFF
>TRBD1|14|NA|TRBV6-5
CASSSTGQAGELFF
>TRBD2|13|NA|TRBV28
CATQTRTRDEQYF
>NA|15|few|TRBV6-1
CASSEKSASSYEQYF
>NA|12|few|TRBV2
CASSGPLDEQYF
>NA|17|few|TRBV19
CASSMGVRGGSNQPQHF
>TRBD2|16|NA|TRBV6-1
CASSGLAGASTDTQYF
>TRBD2|17|once|TRBV7-2
CASSPSATSGNNGELFF
>NA|15|NA|TRBV9
CASSSEGWGQSGYTF
>NA|12|NA|TRBV27
CASSSVTDTQYF
>TRBD1|13|few|TRBV5-1
CASSSQGGTEAFF
>NA|15|many|TRBV5-1
CASSFDSFSGNTIYF
>TRBD2|18|few|TRBV7-3
CASSPLTKSGGNTGELFF
>NA|15|NA|TRBV9
CASSVSLTLDTEAFF
>TRBD2|15|NA|TRBV5-1
CASSLNLAEAYEQYF
>TRBD2|18|NA|TRBV11-3
CASSFDGLAGVGWETQYF
>NA|14|NA|TRBV4-2
CASSLPEGANVLTF
>NA|16|NA|TRBV19
CASSTREGRSNQPQHF
>TRBD2|15|NA|TRBV4-3
CASSQGTSGENEQFF
>NA|13|once|TRBV3-1/TRBV3-2
CASSQDRAQPQHF
>NA|13|NA|TRBV4-1
CASSQGPGTEQFF
>NA|15|NA|TRBV18
CASSPGPGANEKLFF
>TRBD1|12|few|TRBV30
CAGTDPTDTQYF
>TRBD1|14|NA|TRBV6-5
CASSKTTGHYGYTF
>NA|13|NA|TRBV7-9
CASSPSGANVLTF
>TRBD1|16|NA|TRBV5-4
CASSLVRDRLQETQYF
>NA|16|NA|TRBV5-6
CASSLGGFSGDTEAFF
>NA|16|NA|TRBV5-5
CASSPPSSGGREGYTF
>NA|14|NA|TRBV13
CASSMRHLQETQYF
>TRBD1|17|NA|TRBV6-2/TRBV6-3
CASSYPRFGQGRIPLHF
>NA|15|NA|TRBV6-5
CASSAAGSSGNTIYF
>TRBD1|15|NA|TRBV25-1
CASSVGTGGTDTQYF
>TRBD1|18|NA|TRBV28
CASTPGGTGEAMNTEAFF
>NA|14|NA|TRBV7-3
CASSLTRTAGELFF
>TRBD2|15|once|TRBV19
CASRRLAGDYNEQFF
>NA|13|NA|TRBV19
CASSIVLRYEQYF
>TRBD1|17|NA|TRBV24-1
CATSHPGGTGGNNEQFF
>TRBD1|14|few|TRBV6-1
CASSQQGKDSPLHF
>TRBD2|16|NA|TRBV3-1/TRBV3-2
CASSQGLAGGGNEQFF
>NA|17|NA|TRBV2
CASSDIRETFSGNTIYF
>TRBD1|15|NA|TRBV19
CASTSGQGNTGELFF
>NA|14|many|TRBV28
CASSPLSETTEAFF